The entry below describes one T cell receptor beta chain. Assay: immunoSEQ multiplex PCR; the TCRdb copy retains only in-frame clones and omits some. The sample has 390,000 or so clones; 70% to 90% are singletons. The data belong to a study of blood T cell repertoires in COVID-19. The ends were cut back, 7 bases at V and 2 bases at J, with 12 bases in the middle. The CDR3 has 13 residues. Germline CDR1 reads LGHDT; CDR2 reads YNNKEL (reference sequence). Recruited during active infection, patients (from Seattle) were subsequently followed longitudinally. J is TRBJ2-7 and V is TRBV3-1 (or the pseudogene TRBV3-2); D not resolved. Source material: peripheral blood. This TCR derives from a woman aged 25 to 39 with COVID-19, enrolled during active disease. CDR3 in DNA: TGTGCCAGCACCACCGGCGACACCTACGAGCAGTACTTC. Residues: CASTTGDTYEQYF.